The 3 T cell receptor beta chains below come from one sample, sequenced in a study of cytomegalovirus exposure and HLA in healthy donors. PCR employed 60 Vbeta and 13 Jbeta primers. Libraries were prepared by immunoSEQ multiplex PCR; TCRdb keeps only in-frame clonotypes and omits some of them. The sample consists of fewer than 200,000 clones, roughly two thirds of them appearing once. The sequencing sample was made of PBMCs. Every receptor here comes from a woman younger than 30 in good health and CMV-seropositive.

The chain has TRBV25-1 and TRBJ1-3; the D gene is possibly TRBD1 (5 bases). Trimming took off 4 bases at V and 4 bases at J, with 14 bases between the two ends. The germline gives CDR1 MGHDK, CDR2 SYGVNS. This CDR3 comprises 15 residues. The CDR3 DNA reads TGTGCCAGCAGTGGAGCGGGGCATCGAGGAAACACCATATATTTT. Translating gives CASSGAGHRGNTIYF.

The J gene is TRBJ2-1, the V gene TRBV19; TRBD1 matches 7 bases. The CDR3 runs 16 residues. J was trimmed by 4 bases and V by 5 bases; bases with no gene match: 11. Germline loops: CDR1 LNHDA, CDR2 SQIVND (reference sequence). DNA for the CDR3: TGTGCCAGTAGTCTTCGACAGGGCCTTTCATACAATGAGCAGTTCTTC. It specifies CASSLRQGLSYNEQFF.

This clone was seen a handful of times. The gene calls are TRBV4-1 and TRBJ2-3; no reliable D call. Germline assignment: CDR1 MGHRA and CDR2 YSYEKL. With 6 bases removed from V and 0 bases from J, the gap between germline ends came to 10 bases. The CDR3 length is 14 residues. CDR3 sequence: CASSDLVSTDTQYF. CDR3 bases: TGCGCCAGCAGTGACCTAGTGAGCACAGATACGCAGTATTTT.